The 29 T cell receptor beta chains reported below all come from one sample, sequenced in a study of shared T cell receptors in the human thymus. Here immunoSEQ multiplex PCR was the method, and the copy in TCRdb shows in-frame clones only, minus some. In the table there are 500,000 to 850,000 clones, approximately 89% of which are singletons. These same records also appear under a second study, on human thymus T cells.

The specimen was thymocytes. These receptors all come from a boy in the first two years of life with a congenital heart defect.

The rearrangement uses TRBV7-2 and TRBJ2-3, with TRBD2 matching over 10 bases. CDR1 SGHTA and CDR2 FQGNSA come from the germline V gene. This CDR3 is 17 amino acids long. V gave up 3 bases and J gave up 2 bases; unmatched junction bases: 8. In DNA, the CDR3 is TGTGCCAGCAGCTTCCCAGGACTAGCGGAGCTCACAGATACGCAGTATTTT. Residues: CASSFPGLAELTDTQYF. Full variable domain (outside the CDR3, taken from reference TRBV7-2 and TRBJ2-3): GAGVSQSPSNKVTEKGKDVELRCDPISGHTALYWYRQSLGQGLEFLIYFQGNSAPDKSGLPSDRFSAERTGGSVSTLTIQRTQQEDSAVYLCASSFPGLAELTDTQYFGPGTRLTVL.

The chain has TRBV28 and TRBJ2-5; TRBD2 aligns across 8 bases. The trim removed 1 base at V and 4 bases at J, leaving 5 bases unmatched. The CDR3 loop spans 15 amino acids. CDR1 and CDR2 (germline): MDHEN, SYDVKM. The DNA of the CDR3 is TGTGCCAGCAGTTTATTGCGGGGGGCAGGAGAGACCCAGTACTTC. Its protein is CASSLLRGAGETQYF.

This clone was detected once. The V call is TRBV5-6, the J call TRBJ2-7, with a possible D match to TRBD1 (6 bases). Germline lookup yields CDR1 SGHDT and CDR2 YYEEEE. The CDR3 contains 14 residues. Trimming removed 4 bases from V and 4 bases from J, with 15 bases in between. The CDR3 reads CASSLTGRFYEQYF. CDR3 nucleotides: TGTGCCAGCAGCCTTACAGGGAGATTTTACGAGCAGTACTTC.

This clone was seen a few times. The chain combines TRBV6-6 with TRBJ2-3; D may be TRBD2 (6 bases). The V end was cut by 0 bases, the J end by 1 base, with 8 bases between. Germline CDR1 and CDR2: MNHNY and SVGAGI (reference sequence). CDR3 length: 15 residues. DNA for the CDR3: TGTGCCAGCAGTTACTCGGGCGGGGGCACAGATACGCAGTATTTT. It yields the protein CASSYSGGGTDTQYF.

V and J are TRBV19 and TRBJ2-5; 7 bases match TRBD1. This CDR3 has 14 residues. The junction had 5 bases not matched to a gene; V was cut back by 3 bases and J by 4 bases. CDR1 is LNHDA, CDR2 SQIVND, per germline (reference sequence). The CDR3 sequence is CASSMGDRVETQYF. CDR3 bases: TGTGCCAGTAGTATGGGTGACAGGGTAGAGACCCAGTACTTC.

This clone was recorded only once. The rearrangement links TRBV7-3 to TRBJ2-5; 9 bases are a match to TRBD2. V lost 2 bases and J lost 2; bases outside the gene matches: 3. This CDR3 region has 15 residues. Germline values: CDR1 SGHTA, CDR2 FQGTGA. As DNA, the CDR3 is TGTGCCAGCAGCTTAGTAGCGGGAGAGCAAGAGACCCAGTACTTC. Its translation: CASSLVAGEQETQYF.

CDR3 amino acids: CASSSLLVVIAKNIQYF. DNA for the CDR3: TGTGCCAGCAGTTCTCTGTTAGTCGTCATAGCCAAAAACATTCAGTACTTC. The chain carries TRBV27 and TRBJ2-4; D not resolved. Per germline, CDR1 MNHEY and CDR2 SMNVEV (reference sequence). CDR3 length: 17 amino acids. The ends were cut back, 4 bases at V and 0 bases at J, with 16 bases in the middle.

The V gene is TRBV11-3, the J gene TRBJ2-3; D possibly corresponds to TRBD1 (5 bases). V lost 5 bases and J 6 bases, leaving 12 bases between the germline ends. Looked up from germline, CDR1 is SGHNT and CDR2 is YENEEA. This CDR3 has 13 amino acids. The CDR3 loop reads CASSPSKGDTQYF. CDR3 nucleotides: TGTGCCAGCAGCCCCTCCAAGGGGGATACGCAGTATTTT.

The chain links TRBV28 to TRBJ1-6; 8 bases line up with TRBD1. Trimming cost V 2 bases and J 3 bases; bases outside gene matches: 9. The V gene's germline CDR1 is MDHEN and CDR2 SYDVKM. This CDR3 is 18 amino acids long. CDR3 DNA sequence: TGTGCCAGCAGTTTACCCCGCCCAGGGGGCGACTATAATTCACCCCTCCACTTT. This codes for CASSLPRPGGDYNSPLHF. Complete variable domain (other parts from reference TRBV28 and TRBJ1-6): DVKVTQSSRYLVKRTGEKVFLECVQDMDHENMFWYRQDPGLGLRLIYFSYDVKMKEKGDIPEGYSVSREKKERFSLILESASTNQTSMYLCASSLPRPGGDYNSPLHFGNGTRLTVT.

CDR3 in amino acids: CASSLLAGGSYEQYF. In nucleotides, the CDR3 is TGTGCCAGCAGTTTACTAGCGGGAGGATCCTACGAGCAGTACTTC. The chain recombines TRBV27 with TRBJ2-7; 11 bases fit TRBD2. The CDR3 sequence is 15 residues long. Losses at the gene ends were 2 bases for V and 1 base for J; bases not matched to a gene: 1. Germline CDR1 and CDR2: MNHEY and SMNVEV (reference sequence).

V and J are TRBV28 and TRBJ2-3; 14 nucleotides agree with TRBD2. V lost 5 bases to trimming and J lost 6 bases; unmatched junction nucleotides: 10. Germline CDR1 and CDR2: MDHEN and SYDVKM. The CDR3 extends over 17 amino acids. CDR3 in DNA: TGTGCCAGCAGTCTCAGGACTAGCGGGGGGATAGCGGATACGCAGTATTTT. Amino acid sequence: CASSLRTSGGIADTQYF.

The chain uses TRBV18 and TRBJ2-7, with D tentatively TRBD2 (5 bases). Trimming cost V 6 bases and J 3 bases, with 12 bases left between them. The CDR3 has 13 amino acids. Per the germline V gene, CDR1 is KGHSH and CDR2 is LQKENI. The CDR3 region is CASSQGSGYEQYF. The CDR3, as DNA: TGTGCCAGCTCCCAAGGGAGCGGCTACGAGCAGTACTTC.

This sequence joins TRBV28 and TRBJ1-4, with TRBD1 matching 8 bases. The CDR3 sequence is 16 residues long. Per germline, CDR1 MDHEN and CDR2 SYDVKM. The V segment lost 5 bases and the J segment 7 bases; nucleotides outside the gene matches: 12. CDR3 in amino acids: CASSIPDRVGGEKLFF. DNA for the CDR3: TGTGCCAGCAGTATCCCGGACAGGGTCGGGGGTGAAAAACTGTTTTTT.

The CDR3 DNA is TGTGCCAGCAAAATCGGGCAGGGCATATACGAGCAGTACTTC. Encoded protein: CASKIGQGIYEQYF. The chain uses TRBV5-6 and TRBJ2-7, with D maybe TRBD1 (5 bases). V lost 6 bases, J lost 4 bases, and 17 bases lay in between. Germline CDR1 is SGHDT and CDR2 is YYEEEE. The CDR3 is 14 amino acids.

This clone has more than one count but fewer than ten. The CDR3 region is CASSLSRPDRGFKETQYF. The CDR3 nucleotides read TGTGCCAGCAGTTTAAGTCGCCCGGACAGGGGGTTCAAGGAGACCCAGTACTTC. The chain links TRBV28 to TRBJ2-5; 10 positions agree with TRBD1. V was pared by 2 bases and J by 5 bases, with 14 bases of the junction left unmatched. This CDR3 is 18 amino acids long. Germline loops: CDR1 MDHEN, CDR2 SYDVKM.

The rearrangement joins TRBV7-9 to TRBJ2-7; 9 nucleotides line up with TRBD1. Germline CDR1 SEHNR, CDR2 FQNEAQ (reference sequence). V shed 5 bases and J 2 bases; nucleotides not matched to a gene: 10. CDR3 length equals 16 residues. This CDR3 reads CASSPTSGTGTYEQYF. In DNA form, the CDR3 reads TGTGCCAGCAGCCCCACCTCCGGGACAGGGACCTACGAGCAGTACTTC.

The chain recombines TRBV6-1 with TRBJ2-5; D might be TRBD2 (7 bases). The CDR3 has 13 amino acids. V lost 9 bases to trimming and J lost 4 bases, with 15 bases between them. CDR1 and CDR2 from the germline V gene are MNHNS and SASEGT. The CDR3 loop reads CASELGGAETQYF. DNA of the CDR3: TGTGCCAGTGAGCTGGGGGGGGCAGAGACCCAGTACTTC.

The V and J genes are TRBV5-1 and TRBJ2-7; D is unresolved. The V end was cut by 0 bases, the J end by 5 bases, with 9 bases between. From germline, CDR1 is SGHRS and CDR2 YFSETQ. The CDR3 is made up of 13 amino acids. The CDR3 nucleotides are TGCGCCAGCAGCTTGGCGGGTATCCACGAGCAGTACTTC. Protein: CASSLAGIHEQYF. Looking up the rest from reference TRBV5-1 and TRBJ2-7 gives the full variable domain: KAGVTQTPRYLIKTRGQQVTLSCSPISGHRSVSWYQQTPGQGLQFLFEYFSETQRNKGNFPGRFSGRQFSNSRSEMNVSTLELGDSALYLCASSLAGIHEQYFGPGTRLTVT.

The sample holds one count of this clone. The chain has TRBV14 and TRBJ2-5, with D perhaps TRBD2 (6 bases). This CDR3 contains 17 residues. Germline V gene data show CDR1 as SGHDN and CDR2 as FVKESK. V was trimmed by 2 bases and J by 7 bases, leaving 23 bases between them. The CDR3 DNA reads as TGTGCCAGCAGCCAAAGTTCCCGGACTACCCGATCGGGGACCCAGTACTTC. Protein sequence: CASSQSSRTTRSGTQYF.

The CDR3 is CASSLARFEDTQYF. DNA of the CDR3: TGTGCCAGCAGCTTGGCAAGATTCGAGGATACGCAGTATTTT. V is TRBV5-6 and J is TRBJ2-3; D unresolved. V lost 0 bases and J 6 bases, leaving 11 bases between the germline ends. Germline CDR1 SGHDT, CDR2 YYEEEE. The CDR3 is 14 amino acids. The whole variable domain, remainder taken from reference TRBV5-6 and TRBJ2-3, is DAGVTQSPTHLIKTRGQQVTLRCSPKSGHDTVSWYQQALGQGPQFIFQYYEEEERQRGNFPDRFSGHQFPNYSSELNVNALLLGDSALYLCASSLARFEDTQYFGPGTRLTVL.

The CDR3 DNA follows: TGTGCCTGGACCGCTCAAACGGGACAGGGGGCCCCCCGGACTAGGGACGAGCAGTACTTC. It specifies CAWTAQTGQGAPRTRDEQYF. The genes are TRBV30 and TRBJ2-5; 12 positions match TRBD1. The last part of the DNA fits TRBJ2-7 better; the J call may be wrong. Germline values: CDR1 GTSNPN, CDR2 SVGIG (reference sequence). CDR3 size: 20 residues.

This rearrangement joins TRBV25-1 to TRBJ2-1, with 12 nucleotides matching TRBD2. The CDR3 totals 17 residues. J was trimmed by 9 bases and V by 2 bases; bases with no gene match: 11. Germline CDR1 is MGHDK and CDR2 is SYGVNS. The CDR3 DNA follows: TGTGCCAGCAGTGAAGGGACTAGCGGGCCCCTAGGATTTGAGCAGTTCTTC. It translates to CASSEGTSGPLGFEQFF.

The V call is TRBV7-2, the J call TRBJ2-7; 7 nucleotides match TRBD1. The CDR3 is made up of 15 amino acids. Looked up from germline, CDR1 is SGHTA and CDR2 is FQGNSA. V gave up 0 bases and J gave up 2 bases; unmatched junction bases: 4. The CDR3 region is CASSLADRDPYEQYF. The CDR3 bases are TGTGCCAGCAGCTTAGCCGACAGGGACCCCTACGAGCAGTACTTC.

The chain carries TRBV23-1 and TRBJ2-1; TRBD1 matches 9 bases. TRBV23-1 is an ORF, with its function uncertain. After removal of 5 bases from V and 8 bases from J, the junction contained 10 bases not matched to a gene. The CDR3 length is 15 residues. CDR3 loop: CASSGPGQGLDEQFF. For the CDR3, the DNA is TGCGCCAGCAGTGGCCCGGGACAGGGCTTGGATGAGCAGTTCTTC.

The chain joins TRBV11-2 to TRBJ2-3; 13 bases are a match to TRBD2. The CDR3 consists of 16 residues. Losses at the gene ends were 3 bases for V and 1 base for J; bases not matched to a gene: 1. Germline V gene sequence: CDR1 SGHAT, CDR2 FQNNGV. The CDR3 sequence: CASSLGLAGCTDTQYF. The CDR3 region has the DNA TGTGCCAGCAGCTTGGGACTAGCGGGGTGCACAGATACGCAGTATTTT.

This clone was seen just once. The chain recombines TRBV27 with TRBJ2-2; D not resolved. V lost 6 bases and J lost 7, with 15 bases in between. This CDR3 spans 14 amino acids. From germline, CDR1 is MNHEY and CDR2 SMNVEV (reference sequence). Written as DNA, the CDR3 is TGTGCCAGCAGGCAAACTAACGGTGGCGGGGAGCTGTTTTTT. It encodes CASRQTNGGGELFF.

CDR3 in amino acids: CAWSNRGTNTGELFF. The DNA for the CDR3 is TGTGCCTGGAGTAACAGGGGGACAAACACCGGGGAGCTGTTTTTT. The chain carries TRBV30 and TRBJ2-2; 8 bases map to TRBD1. This CDR3 is built from 15 residues. Germline lookup yields CDR1 GTSNPN and CDR2 SVGIG (reference sequence). Unmatched junction bases numbered 4, after V lost 2 bases and J lost 2 bases.

The chain links TRBV7-8 to TRBJ2-3, with 8 bases lining up with TRBD2. Trimming cost V 4 bases and J 1 base; bases outside gene matches: 4. Germline V gene lookup returns CDR1 SGHVS and CDR2 FQNEAQ. The CDR3 sequence is 15 residues long. The CDR3 bases are TGTGCCAGCAGCTCGCATAGCGGGGGCACAGATACGCAGTATTTT. Translating gives CASSSHSGGTDTQYF.

The J gene is TRBJ2-1, the V gene TRBV7-2; D is ambiguous. The CDR3 contains 15 residues. The ends were cut back, 0 bases at V and 4 bases at J, with 10 bases in the middle. CDR1 is SGHTA, CDR2 FQGNSA, per germline. For the CDR3, the DNA is TGTGCCAGCAGCTTAGCCGCCCGACTGTACAATGAGCAGTTCTTC. Translating it yields CASSLAARLYNEQFF.